This T cell receptor (beta chain) was documented in a study of CD8+CD57+ T cells in acquired aplastic anemia. The template used for profiling TCR beta VDJ and CDR3 was genomic DNA. Via MiXCR, TCRdb re-called the reads, giving one row per CDR3 protein. Of about 98,000 distinct CDR3 sequences in the sample, around 68% were seen once. CDR1 DFQATT and CDR2 SNEGSKA come from the germline V gene (reference sequence). The CDR3 runs to 12 residues. V lost 6 bases to trimming and J lost 9 bases, with 12 bases between them. Turning to this clonotype: Its cognate antigen is unknown.

Sequencing involved patients with CD8+CD57+ cell expansion previously shown by flow cytometry. Whole-study results and caveats: Patients and controls shared twenty-nine CD8+ CDR3 sequences, highly expressed in patients.

The chain is built from TRBV20-1 and TRBJ1-6; a weak D match, TRBD1 (5 bases). This clonotype was obtained from a human donor with aplastic anemia. Sequencing used sorted CD4+, CD8+, or CD8+CD57+ T cells (not recorded which) from PBMCs. CDR3: CSAAGPGSPLHF. CDR3 nucleotides: TGCAGTGCAGCAGGGCCAGGTTCACCCCTCCACTTT.